The present entry profiles one TCR beta chain with its context. In the original workflow: In the immunoSEQ data, sequences were junction-only and lacked quality scores, so filtering differed. Measured with immunoSEQ multiplex PCR; TCRdb has only the in-frame clones, and not every one. V and J calls and clone size come straight from that table; D and trimming were deduced from the DNA. The sample gives millions of clones, around nine tenths of which show up once; over 0.12% is in the top ten. The CDR3 spans 15 residues. Germline V lookup: CDR1 MNHEY, CDR2 SVGAGI. The V end lost 2 bases, the J end lost 0 bases, and 8 bases lay between the germline ends. The data are from a study of shared clonotypes between healthy human individuals.

This clonotype was obtained from a man aged 18-30 years in good health. The sequenced sample was naive CD4+ T cells sorted from blood. Sample subset: CD45RA+ positively selected. The V call is TRBV6-5, the J call TRBJ1-5; tentatively, D is TRBD1 (5 bases). CDR3 coding DNA: TGTGCCAGCAGTTACCGACAGTATAGCAATCAGCCCCAGCATTTT. The encoded protein is CASSYRQYSNQPQHF.